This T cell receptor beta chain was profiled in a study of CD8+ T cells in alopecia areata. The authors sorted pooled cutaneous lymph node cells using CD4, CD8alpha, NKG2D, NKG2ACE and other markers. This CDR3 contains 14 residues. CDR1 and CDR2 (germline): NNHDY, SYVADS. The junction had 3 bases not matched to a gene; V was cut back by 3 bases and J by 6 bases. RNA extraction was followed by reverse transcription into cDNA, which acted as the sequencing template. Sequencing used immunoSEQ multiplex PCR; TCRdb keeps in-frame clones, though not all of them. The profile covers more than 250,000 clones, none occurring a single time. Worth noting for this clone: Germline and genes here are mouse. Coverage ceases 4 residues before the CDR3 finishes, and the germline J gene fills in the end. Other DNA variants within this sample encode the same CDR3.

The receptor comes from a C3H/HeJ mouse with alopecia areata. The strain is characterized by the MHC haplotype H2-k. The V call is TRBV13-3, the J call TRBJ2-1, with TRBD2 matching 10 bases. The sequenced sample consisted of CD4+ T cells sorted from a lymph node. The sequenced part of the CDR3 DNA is TGTGCCAGCAGTGGTCTGGGGGGGCTTGCT. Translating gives CASSGLGGLA. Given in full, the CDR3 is CASSGLGGLAEQFF.